Given below is one T cell receptor (beta chain) in context. Its antigen remains unidentified. The assay was immunoSEQ multiplex PCR, and TCRdb's table has in-frame clones only and misses some. This sample carries 27,000 or so clones, 65% to 80% of them seen once, and the ten largest clones take around 2.4%. This sample is drawn from a study of PD-1 blockade in classical Hodgkin lymphoma. Trimming left V 4 bases short and J 1 base short, with 10 bases between. In germline, CDR1 is KGHSY, CDR2 FQNENV. The CDR3 has 15 residues. Whole-study findings and limits: Those patients who began receiving nivolumab less than 1 year after ASCT had lower diversity, and they were excluded. The baseline diversity of complete responders showed similarity to that of newly diagnosed patients.

With no exception, relapse followed autologous stem cell transplantation in all patients, and brentuximab vedotin exposure varied. Thawed PBMCs were the source of CD4+ T cells, purified by magnetic negative selection. The rearrangement uses TRBV16 and TRBJ1-4; D remains ambiguous. The source was CD4+ T cells from blood, collected at baseline. This TCR derives from a human donor with classical Hodgkin lymphoma. The CDR3 bases are TGTGCCAGCAGCCCTAATTGGGTAACTAATGAAAAACTGTTTTTT. Protein product: CASSPNWVTNEKLFF.